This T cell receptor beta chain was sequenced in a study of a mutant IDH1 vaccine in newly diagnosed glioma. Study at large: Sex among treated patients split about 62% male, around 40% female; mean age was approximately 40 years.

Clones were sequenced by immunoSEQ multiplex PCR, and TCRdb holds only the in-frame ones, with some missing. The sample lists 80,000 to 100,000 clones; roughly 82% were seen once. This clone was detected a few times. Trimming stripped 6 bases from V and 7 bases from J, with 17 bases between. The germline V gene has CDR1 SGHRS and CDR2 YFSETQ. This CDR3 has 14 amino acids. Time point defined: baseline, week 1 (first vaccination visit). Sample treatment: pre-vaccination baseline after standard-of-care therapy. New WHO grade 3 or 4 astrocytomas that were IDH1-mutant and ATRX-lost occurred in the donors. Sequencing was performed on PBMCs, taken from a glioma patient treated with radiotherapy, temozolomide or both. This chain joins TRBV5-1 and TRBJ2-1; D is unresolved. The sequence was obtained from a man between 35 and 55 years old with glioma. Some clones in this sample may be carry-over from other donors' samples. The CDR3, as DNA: TGCGCCAGCACATCCTGGGCGGACGGTAATGAGCAGTTCTTC. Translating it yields CASTSWADGNEQFF.